The 28 T cell receptor beta chains given below trace back to one sample, sequenced in a study of cytomegalovirus exposure and HLA in healthy donors. The primer mix had 60 Vbeta and 13 Jbeta primers. The table came from immunoSEQ multiplex PCR; TCRdb's copy has only in-frame clones and leaves some out. The repertoire holds approximately 160,000 clones, with approximately 80% as singletons. Source material: PBMCs. These receptors all come from a woman in her forties or fifties in good health and CMV-seropositive.

The chain links TRBV18 to TRBJ1-5, with 7 bases matching TRBD1. This CDR3 contains 17 residues. The germline V gene encodes CDR1 KGHSH and CDR2 LQKENI. With V trimmed by 2 bases and J by 6 bases, 13 bases remained unmatched. CDR3 nucleotides: TGTGCCAGCTCACCAAGCGGACAGGCCGCTTTTGGTCAGCCCCAGCATTTT. This gives the protein CASSPSGQAAFGQPQHF.

This clone was observed a single time. The rearrangement uses TRBV18 and TRBJ1-2; D is perhaps TRBD1 (6 bases). V dropped 2 bases and J dropped 9 bases, with 13 bases sitting between them. Germline-derived CDR1 and CDR2 are KGHSH and LQKENI. The CDR3 runs to 13 residues. This CDR3 reads CASSPDGGPRYTF. The CDR3 DNA reads TGTGCCAGCTCACCAGACGGGGGGCCTCGCTACACCTTC.

The genes are TRBV15 and TRBJ2-5; 8 nucleotides line up with TRBD2. Germline CDR1 is LNHNV and CDR2 is YYDKDF (reference sequence). This CDR3 contains 16 residues. V shed 5 bases, J shed 1 base, and the junction held 9 bases outside the gene matches. The CDR3 DNA follows: TGTGCCACCAGCCGTGGAGTTGGACTAGCCCAAGAGACCCAGTACTTC. Translating gives CATSRGVGLAQETQYF. Full variable domain (remainder filled in from reference TRBV15 and TRBJ2-5): DAMVIQNPRYQVTQFGKPVTLSCSQTLNHNVMYWYQQKSSQAPKLLFHYYDKDFNNEADTPDNFQSRRPNTSFCFLDIRSPGLGDTAMYLCATSRGVGLAQETQYFGPGTRLLVL.

V and J are TRBV18 and TRBJ2-5; D is unclear. The CDR3 spans 15 residues. The germline V gene has CDR1 KGHSH and CDR2 LQKENI. Trimming stripped 0 bases from V and 5 bases from J, with 13 bases between. The CDR3 nucleotides read TGTGCCAGCTCACCACCGAGTGGGCCACGGGAGACCCAGTACTTC. This translates into CASSPPSGPRETQYF.

The table lists this clone with a few counts. At one end, the junction sequence differs from germline, possibly due to a read error. The chain links TRBV6-6 to TRBJ1-6; 12 nucleotides match TRBD1. Germline V gene sequence: CDR1 MNHNY, CDR2 SVGAGI (reference sequence). This CDR3 comprises 14 residues. Here the CDR3 DNA reads TGTGCCAGCAGACCGGGACAGGGGGCCAGGACATTTTACTTT. Its protein is CASRPGQGARTFYF.

As to this clone: One junction end does not reproduce the germline sequence, and a read error may be involved. Other DNA sequences in this sample translate to the same CDR3. V usage is TRBV23-1 and J usage is TRBJ2-1, with 9 bases lining up with TRBD1. TRBV23-1 is identified as an open reading frame with a role that is uncertain. This CDR3 contains 14 residues. In DNA, the CDR3 is TGCGCCAGCAGCCAATGCCCGGGACAGGGTAATGAGTTCTTC. Its translation is CASSQCPGQGNEFF.

The J gene is TRBJ1-1, the V gene TRBV10-3; unclear D gene. V was clipped by 2 bases and J by 9 bases, with 10 bases between them. From germline, CDR1 is ENHRY and CDR2 SYGVKD. The CDR3 contains 12 residues. As DNA, the CDR3 is TGTGCCATCAGTGAGGGAGAGGGTAAAGCTTTCTTT. As protein: CAISEGEGKAFF.

This chain links TRBV4-3 with TRBJ2-7; tentative D call: TRBD1 (6 bases). Trimming took off 3 bases at V and 3 bases at J, with 9 bases between the two ends. Germline V gene data show CDR1 as LGHNA and CDR2 as YSLEER. The CDR3 totals 13 residues. The CDR3 sequence is CASSQAQGYEQYF. For the CDR3, the DNA is TGCGCCAGCAGCCAGGCACAGGGCTACGAGCAGTACTTC.

The rearrangement uses TRBV28 and TRBJ1-2, with D unresolved. Trimming cost V 5 bases and J 8 bases, with 24 bases left between them. Per the germline V gene, CDR1 is MDHEN and CDR2 is SYDVKM. The CDR3 extends over 16 amino acids. This CDR3 reads CASSPTPLALLWGYTF. The DNA for the CDR3 is TGTGCCAGCAGTCCCACCCCTCTGGCCCTCCTGTGGGGCTACACCTTC.

V usage is TRBV9 and J usage is TRBJ1-3; perhaps TRBD1 as D (5 bases). CDR3 length: 16 amino acids. CDR1 and CDR2 from the germline V gene are SGDLS and YYNGEE. V was clipped by 0 bases and J by 0 bases, with 10 bases between them. This chain's CDR3 is CASSVETAFSGNTIYF. The CDR3 coding sequence is TGTGCCAGCAGCGTAGAGACAGCCTTCTCTGGAAACACCATATATTTT.

This clone was observed a handful of times. V is TRBV7-9 and J is TRBJ2-7, with 8 bases aligning to TRBD1. Losses at the gene ends were 0 bases for V and 6 bases for J; bases not matched to a gene: 7. This CDR3 region has 15 residues. CDR1 and CDR2 (germline): SEHNR, FQNEAQ (reference sequence). The CDR3 nucleotides read TGTGCCAGCAGCTTAGCGCTCAGGGGGCGAGGCGAGCAGTACTTC. It codes for CASSLALRGRGEQYF.

This clone occurred once. The chain joins TRBV5-4 to TRBJ2-2, with 12 bases aligning to TRBD2. Germline-derived CDR1 and CDR2 are SGHNT and YYREEE (reference sequence). V was clipped by 4 bases and J by 5 bases; unmatched bases: 3. CDR3 size: 15 residues. CDR3: CASSLGLAGTGELFF. Written as DNA, the CDR3 is TGTGCCAGCAGCCTTGGACTAGCGGGAACCGGGGAGCTGTTTTTT.

Concerning this clone itself: Other DNA sequences in the same sample also yield this CDR3. This chain joins TRBV5-1 and TRBJ2-7; the D gene is possibly TRBD2 (6 bases). V dropped 5 bases and J dropped 4 bases, with 10 bases sitting between them. Germline V gives CDR1 SGHRS, CDR2 YFSETQ. This CDR3 spans 12 amino acids. The CDR3 DNA sequence: TGCGCCAGCAGTTCTGCGGGGTACGAGCAGTACTTC. It encodes CASSSAGYEQYF.

The genes are TRBV14 and TRBJ2-3, with 7 bases matching TRBD2. The CDR3 has 15 amino acids. With V trimmed by 4 bases and J by 2 bases, 6 bases remained unmatched. CDR1 is SGHDN and CDR2 is FVKESK in the germline V gene. The DNA of the CDR3 is TGTGCCAGCAGCCGCCGGGACTATTACACAGATACGCAGTATTTT. As protein: CASSRRDYYTDTQYF.

V gene TRBV27 combines with J gene TRBJ2-5, with 9 nucleotides matching TRBD2. Germline CDR1 reads MNHEY; CDR2 reads SMNVEV (reference sequence). This CDR3 spans 15 amino acids. Trimming cost V 7 bases and J 5 bases; bases outside gene matches: 11. In nucleotides, the CDR3 is TGTGCCAGCACTAAAGCGGGGGGAAAGAGGGAGACCCAGTACTTC. Its protein product is CASTKAGGKRETQYF.

This clone appeared once. The V call is TRBV4-3, the J call TRBJ1-1; D is uncertain. CDR1 and CDR2 from the germline V gene are LGHNA and YSLEER. V dropped 1 base and J dropped 6 bases, with 12 bases sitting between them. The CDR3 covers 14 residues. The CDR3 bases are TGCGCCAGCAGCCAAGCCCGGGCGGGTTCTGAAGCTTTCTTT. Its translation: CASSQARAGSEAFF.

The CDR3 loop is CAGGHTTSRGKLFF. The CDR3, as DNA: TGTGCTGGCGGGCACACAACGTCCAGGGGAAAACTGTTTTTT. This chain connects TRBV28 to TRBJ1-4, with D perhaps TRBD1 (6 bases). CDR3 length equals 14 residues. CDR1 is MDHEN, CDR2 SYDVKM, per germline.

The CDR3 bases are TGTGCCAGCAGTGACTCGCCAGGGCAGAACACTGAAGCTTTCTTT. As protein: CASSDSPGQNTEAFF. V and J are TRBV6-4 and TRBJ1-1; a weak D match, TRBD1 (5 bases). Trimming left V 0 bases short and J 1 base short, with 9 bases between. The germline V gene encodes CDR1 MRHNA and CDR2 SNTAGT. The CDR3 consists of 15 residues.

This clone was counted between two and nine times. V is TRBV6-1 and J is TRBJ1-1; D remains unclear. V was clipped by 2 bases and J by 0 bases, with 10 bases between them. The CDR3 has 15 residues. Germline V gives CDR1 MNHNS, CDR2 SASEGT. The CDR3 sequence is CASSEFNGVNTEAFF. CDR3 nucleotides: TGTGCCAGCAGTGAATTTAACGGGGTGAACACTGAAGCTTTCTTT.

The genes are TRBV6-5 and TRBJ1-5; D might be TRBD1 (5 bases). Germline values: CDR1 MNHEY, CDR2 SVGAGI. Deletions cut 3 bases from V and 2 bases from J, with 14 bases between. This CDR3 spans 16 amino acids. This chain's CDR3 is CASSYKYGGGNQPQHF. Here the CDR3 DNA reads TGTGCCAGCAGTTATAAGTATGGGGGGGGCAATCAGCCCCAGCATTTT.

CDR3 in amino acids: CASRTAGGEYSPLHF. The CDR3 coding sequence is TGTGCCAGCAGGACTGCAGGGGGCGAGTATTCACCCCTCCACTTT. The gene calls are TRBV6-5 and TRBJ1-6; 8 bases fit TRBD1. V trimming: 6 bases; J trimming: 8 bases; junction bases outside the gene matches: 9. The length of the CDR3 is 15 residues. From germline, CDR1 is MNHEY and CDR2 SVGAGI.

This clone was counted once. The chain uses TRBV7-9 and TRBJ2-4; D not resolved. The length of the CDR3 is 13 residues. Trimming stripped 5 bases from V and 6 bases from J, with 11 bases between. Germline CDR1 and CDR2: SEHNR and FQNEAQ (reference sequence). The CDR3 sequence: CASSPSVGNIQYF. The CDR3, as DNA: TGTGCCAGCAGCCCGAGCGTGGGAAACATTCAGTACTTC.

This chain uses TRBV19 with TRBJ2-3; D possibly corresponds to TRBD1 (6 bases). Trimming removed 6 bases at V and 3 bases at J, with 16 bases between. This CDR3 region has 15 residues. Germline CDR1 LNHDA, CDR2 SQIVND (reference sequence). The CDR3 reads CASRDPQGRTDTQYF. The CDR3 DNA sequence: TGTGCCAGTAGAGATCCACAGGGTAGGACAGATACGCAGTATTTT.

The V gene is TRBV6-6, the J gene TRBJ1-3; 8 positions match TRBD1. The CDR3 totals 14 residues. The germline V gene has CDR1 MNHNY and CDR2 SVGAGI (reference sequence). With 3 bases clipped from V and 7 bases from J, the junction kept 5 bases outside the gene matches. CDR3 sequence reads: CASSYGQGANTIYF. The DNA for the CDR3 is TGTGCCAGCAGTTATGGGCAGGGGGCCAACACCATATATTTT.

The CDR3 region is CASSIGGRDNSPLHF. CDR3 DNA sequence: TGTGCCAGTAGTATAGGAGGGCGGGATAATTCACCCCTCCACTTT. The V and J genes are TRBV19 and TRBJ1-6, with D uncertain. Trimming removed 1 base from V and 5 bases from J, with 9 bases in between. This CDR3 comprises 15 residues. Germline CDR1 LNHDA, CDR2 SQIVND (reference sequence).

This clone occurred a few times. V gene TRBV30 combines with J gene TRBJ2-7; D gene uncertain. V lost 1 base to trimming and J lost 4 bases, with 14 bases between them. CDR3 length: 14 amino acids. The germline gives CDR1 GTSNPN, CDR2 SVGIG (reference sequence). The CDR3 bases are TGTGCCTGGAGTGAACAGTGGGTCAGGTACGAGCAGTACTTC. Protein: CAWSEQWVRYEQYF.

This clone occurred a few times. This chain joins TRBV18 and TRBJ2-7; TRBD1 aligns across 10 bases. CDR1 is KGHSH, CDR2 LQKENI, per germline. The CDR3 covers 15 residues. Unmatched junction bases numbered 11, after V lost 6 bases and J lost 6 bases. The CDR3 region has the DNA TGTGCCAGCTCGGGGGACAGGGGTAAGATTGGCGAGCAGTACTTC. This sequence encodes CASSGDRGKIGEQYF.

This clone was counted a few times. J is TRBJ2-5 and V is TRBV19; possibly TRBD1 for D (5 bases). Germline CDR1 and CDR2: LNHDA and SQIVND (reference sequence). V was cut by 4 bases and J by 3 bases, with 9 bases left in between. The CDR3 spans 13 residues. The CDR3 is CASSRGREETQYF. The CDR3 bases are TGTGCCAGTAGTAGGGGCAGAGAAGAGACCCAGTACTTC.